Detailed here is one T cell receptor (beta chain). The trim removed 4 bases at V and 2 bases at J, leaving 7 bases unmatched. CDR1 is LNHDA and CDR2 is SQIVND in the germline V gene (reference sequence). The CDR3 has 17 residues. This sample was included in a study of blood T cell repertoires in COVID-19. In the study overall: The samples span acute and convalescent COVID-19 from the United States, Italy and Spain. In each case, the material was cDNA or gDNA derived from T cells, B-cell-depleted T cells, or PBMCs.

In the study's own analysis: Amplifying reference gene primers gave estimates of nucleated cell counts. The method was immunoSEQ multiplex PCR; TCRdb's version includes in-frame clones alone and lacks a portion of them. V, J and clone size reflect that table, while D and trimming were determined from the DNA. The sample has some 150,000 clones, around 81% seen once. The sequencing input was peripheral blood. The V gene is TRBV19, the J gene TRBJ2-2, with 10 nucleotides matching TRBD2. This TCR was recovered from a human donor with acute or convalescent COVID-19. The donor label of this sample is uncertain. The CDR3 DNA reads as TGTGCCAGTAGTAGGACTAGCGGTACCATTAACACCGGGGAGCTGTTTTTT. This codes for CASSRTSGTINTGELFF.